The sample holds a few counts of the clone carrying this TCR beta chain. The record originates from a study of blood T cell repertoires in COVID-19. As for the study in general: Sites in the United States, Italy and Spain provided acute and convalescent COVID-19 samples. Nucleic acid was either cDNA or gDNA, and it came from T cells, B-cell-depleted T cells, or PBMCs.

The CDR3 covers 16 residues. J gave up 4 bases and V 0 bases, and 6 bases lay outside the gene matches. Germline lookup yields CDR1 LGHDT and CDR2 YNNKEL (reference sequence). In the study's own analysis: It was from reference gene primer amplification that nucleated cell counts were estimated. The table came from immunoSEQ multiplex PCR; TCRdb's copy has only in-frame clones and leaves some out. V and J calls and clone size are as listed in that table; D and trimming were resolved from the DNA. The sample consists of under 250,000 clones, approximately 92% of them appearing once. The study recruited people aged about 18 to 95 years across approximately 25 US areas.

The chain carries TRBV3-1 (or the pseudogene TRBV3-2) and TRBJ2-5; 9 bases agree with TRBD1. This receptor was obtained from a woman aged 18-30 years in a cohort exposed to, infected with or recovered from COVID-19 (not recorded which). The material sequenced was PBMCs or T cells enriched from blood (not recorded which). The CDR3 DNA is TGTGCCAGCAGCCAAGAGGACAGGGGAATTATAGAGACCCAGTACTTC. Encoded protein: CASSQEDRGIIETQYF.